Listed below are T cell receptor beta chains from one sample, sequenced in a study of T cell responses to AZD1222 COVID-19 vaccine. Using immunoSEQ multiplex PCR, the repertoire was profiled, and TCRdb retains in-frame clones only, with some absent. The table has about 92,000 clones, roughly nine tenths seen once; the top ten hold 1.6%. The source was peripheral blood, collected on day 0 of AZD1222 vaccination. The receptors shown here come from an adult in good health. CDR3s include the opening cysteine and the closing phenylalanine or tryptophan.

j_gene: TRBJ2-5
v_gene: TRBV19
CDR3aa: CASSSGLFQETQYF

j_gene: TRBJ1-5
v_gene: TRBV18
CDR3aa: CASSPIGPADQPQHF

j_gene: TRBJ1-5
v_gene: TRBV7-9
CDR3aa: CASSLGIGRANQPQHF

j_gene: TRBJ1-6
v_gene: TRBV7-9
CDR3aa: CASSAAGPDSPLHF

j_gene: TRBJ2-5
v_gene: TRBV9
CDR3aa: CASSPQGIQETQYF

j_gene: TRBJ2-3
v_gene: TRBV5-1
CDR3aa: CASGTSGGDADTQYF

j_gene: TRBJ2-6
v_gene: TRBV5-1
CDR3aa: CASSLGGTDDTGANVLTF

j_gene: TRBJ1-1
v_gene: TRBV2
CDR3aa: CASSAAGTNTEAFF

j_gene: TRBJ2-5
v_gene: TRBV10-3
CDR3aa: CAISSFDRLETQYF

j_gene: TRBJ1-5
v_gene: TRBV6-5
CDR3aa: CASSYRRTGSNQPQHF

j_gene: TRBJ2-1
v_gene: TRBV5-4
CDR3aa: CASSLGRGSSYNEQFF

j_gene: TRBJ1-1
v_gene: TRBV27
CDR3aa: CASSLNRNTEAFF

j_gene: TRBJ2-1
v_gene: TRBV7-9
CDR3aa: CASRRGGSDYNEQFF

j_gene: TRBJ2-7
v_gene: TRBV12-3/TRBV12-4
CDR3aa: CASSQSYEQYF

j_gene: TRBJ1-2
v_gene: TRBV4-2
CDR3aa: CASSQVEGNGYTF

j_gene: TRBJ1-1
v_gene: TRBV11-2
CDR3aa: CASSLKFGQRNTEAFF

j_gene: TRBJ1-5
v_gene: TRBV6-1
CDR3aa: CASSEEAGSGNQPQHF

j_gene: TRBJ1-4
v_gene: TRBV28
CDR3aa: CASRTQGTNEKLFF

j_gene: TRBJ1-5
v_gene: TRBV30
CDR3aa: CAWNSGGNQPQHF

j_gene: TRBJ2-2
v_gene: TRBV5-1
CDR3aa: CASTSAGTNTGELFF

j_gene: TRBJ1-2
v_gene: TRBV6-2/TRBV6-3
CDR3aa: CASSSVQGFYGYTF

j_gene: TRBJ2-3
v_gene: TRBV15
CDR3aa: CATSRRGTGHTDTQYF

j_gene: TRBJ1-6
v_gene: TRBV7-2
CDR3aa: CASSLRGDEGALHF

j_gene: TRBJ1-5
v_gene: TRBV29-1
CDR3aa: CSVGGSRSNQPQHF

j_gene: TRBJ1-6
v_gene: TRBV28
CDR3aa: CASLKFGDSPLHF

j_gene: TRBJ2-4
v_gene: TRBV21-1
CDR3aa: CASTKYIAKNIQYF

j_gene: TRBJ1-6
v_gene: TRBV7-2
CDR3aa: CASTLKFQGSPLHF

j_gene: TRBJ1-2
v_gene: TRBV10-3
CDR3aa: CAISDPPGGGTGGYTF

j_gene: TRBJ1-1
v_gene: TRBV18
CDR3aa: CASSPRIQGEDTEAFF

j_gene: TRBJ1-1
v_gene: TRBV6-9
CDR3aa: CASSYVHGTEAFF

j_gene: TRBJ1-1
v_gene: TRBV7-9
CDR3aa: CASSSQGYTEAFF

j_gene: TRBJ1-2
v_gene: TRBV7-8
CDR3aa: CASSPQDRGYGYTF

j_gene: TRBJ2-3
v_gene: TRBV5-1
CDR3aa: CASSLGGLAGPNTDTQYF

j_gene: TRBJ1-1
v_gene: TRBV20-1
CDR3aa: CSASDPRTRTNTEAFF

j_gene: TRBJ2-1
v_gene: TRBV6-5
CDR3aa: CASSYRQGANEQFF

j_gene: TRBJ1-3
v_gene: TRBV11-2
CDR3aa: CASSPIGGSSGTIYF

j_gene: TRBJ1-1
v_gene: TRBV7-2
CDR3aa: CASSAGRSNTEAFF

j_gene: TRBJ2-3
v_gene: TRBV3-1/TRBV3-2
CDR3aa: CASAGAHTDTQYF

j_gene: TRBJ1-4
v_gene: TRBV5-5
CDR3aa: CASSLEGSNEKLFF

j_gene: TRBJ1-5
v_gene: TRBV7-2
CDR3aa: CASSLAGGRNQPQHF

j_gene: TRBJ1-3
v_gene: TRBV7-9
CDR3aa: CASSFRTGAGNTIYF

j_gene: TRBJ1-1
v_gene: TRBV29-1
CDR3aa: CSGAQGTNTEAFF